This entry describes one T cell receptor beta chain. The antigen is not known. These data come from a study of blood T cells in healthy people across ages. Study findings and constraints: Without sorted subsets, naive and antigen-experienced compartments could not be conclusively compared.

The authors ran a second PCR of roughly 6 to 12 cycles using a sample-barcoded 5' primer and a J-beta primer mix. A template-switch adaptor with 12 random nucleotides tagged each cDNA molecule. In TCRdb, the 5' RACE reads were re-called with MiXCR into one record per CDR3 protein. The repertoire consists of some 1.7 million distinct CDR3 sequences, with 28% occurring once and the leading ten covering about 8%. Germline CDR1 and CDR2: SGHRS and YFSETQ. The CDR3 covers 14 residues. The J segment lost 6 bases and the V segment lost 0 bases, leaving 5 bases of the junction unmatched. The genes are TRBV5-1 and TRBJ2-7; 8 bases align to TRBD1. Sequencing used blood. The TCR originated in a woman under 40 in good health. This CDR3 reads CASSLGQGRTEQYF. The DNA of the CDR3 is TGCGCCAGCAGCTTGGGACAGGGGAGGACCGAGCAGTACTTC.